The 12 T cell receptor beta chains listed next were all sequenced from one sample in a study of T cells after yellow fever vaccination. MiXCR was run by TCRdb on the 5' RACE reads, yielding one entry per CDR3 protein. In the table there are roughly 120,000 distinct CDR3 sequences, 6.5% to 8% of which are singletons. The source was CD4+ T cells sorted from PBMCs, collected about 10 days after the first yellow fever vaccination. The origin of the receptors is a man aged 18 to 29 who received the YFV17D yellow fever vaccine.

This clonotype was found many times. The chain links TRBV6-2 or TRBV6-3 to TRBJ1-5; 7 bases are a match to TRBD1. This CDR3 comprises 16 residues. Germline-derived CDR1 and CDR2 are MNHEY and SVGEGT. Trimming removed 0 bases from V and 4 bases from J; junction bases left unmatched: 6. The chain's CDR3 is CASSYSIGGPNQPQHF. CDR3 bases: TGTGCCAGCAGTTACTCGATAGGGGGCCCGAATCAGCCCCAGCATTTT.

This clonotype was picked up many times. The genes are TRBV6-1 and TRBJ2-5; weak D call: TRBD2 (5 bases). Germline CDR1 MNHNS, CDR2 SASEGT. This CDR3 comprises 14 residues. The V and J ends lost 8 bases and 2 bases respectively, with 15 bases between them. The CDR3 DNA follows: TGTGCCAGCTCGGGGAATGGGCATCAAGAGACCCAGTACTTC. Translating gives CASSGNGHQETQYF.

This clonotype was observed at least ten times. This chain connects TRBV7-2 to TRBJ2-1, with D possibly being TRBD2 (6 bases). This CDR3 has 11 amino acids. Germline V CDR1 and CDR2: SGHTA, FQGNSA. Trimming pared 5 bases from V and 9 bases from J, leaving 8 bases between. CDR3: CASSQTSEQFF. CDR3 sequence (DNA): TGTGCCAGCAGCCAGACTAGTGAGCAGTTCTTC.

This clonotype was observed many times. The rearrangement uses TRBV5-6 and TRBJ2-2, with D possibly TRBD2 on 5 matching bases. The CDR3 covers 14 residues. Germline-derived CDR1 and CDR2 are SGHDT and YYEEEE. Trimming took 4 bases from V and 4 from J, leaving 11 bases between them. CDR3 nucleotides: TGTGCCAGCAGCCGAAGGACTTTCACCGGGGAGCTGTTTTTT. Translation: CASSRRTFTGELFF.

This clonotype was seen at least ten times. This chain joins TRBV5-1 and TRBJ2-2, with 7 bases that match TRBD1. The CDR3 extends over 14 amino acids. V was pared by 4 bases and J by 3 bases, with 3 bases of the junction left unmatched. Germline CDR1 reads SGHRS; CDR2 reads YFSETQ. CDR3 sequence (DNA): TGCGCCAGCAGCACGACAGGGTACACCGGGGAGCTGTTTTTT. Its translation: CASSTTGYTGELFF.

This clonotype was recorded at least ten times. The rearrangement joins TRBV2 to TRBJ1-1, with D tentatively TRBD1 (6 bases). This CDR3 comprises 14 residues. Germline V lookup: CDR1 SNHLY, CDR2 FYNNEI. The ends were cut back, 6 bases at V and 0 bases at J, with 11 bases in the middle. This CDR3 is CASSRDIMNTEAFF. The CDR3, as DNA: TGTGCCAGCAGCAGGGACATCATGAACACTGAAGCTTTCTTT.

This clonotype was recorded at least ten times. The chain uses TRBV29-1 and TRBJ2-5; no clear D gene. Germline assignment: CDR1 SQVTM and CDR2 ANQGSEA. This CDR3 has 12 residues. Trimming left V 3 bases short and J 1 base short, with 6 bases between. The CDR3 bases are TGCAGCGTTGACAGATTCCAAGAGACCCAGTACTTC. It is translated as CSVDRFQETQYF.

This clonotype was found a few times. The chain couples TRBV20-1 to TRBJ1-2, with 10 bases aligning to TRBD1. The germline CDR1 and CDR2 sequences are DFQATT and SNEGSKA (reference sequence). V shed 4 bases and J 8 bases; nucleotides not matched to a gene: 7. The CDR3 length is 13 residues. The CDR3 loop reads CSAKDRGREGYTF. The CDR3 coding sequence is TGCAGTGCTAAAGACAGGGGGCGAGAAGGCTACACCTTC.

The V call is TRBV7-2, the J call TRBJ1-5, with unresolved D. The CDR3 loop spans 15 amino acids. The ends were cut back, 5 bases at V and 5 bases at J, with 16 bases in the middle. Germline-derived CDR1 and CDR2 are SGHTA and FQGNSA. The CDR3 region is CASSAHWTSDQPQHF. The CDR3 region has the DNA TGTGCCAGCAGCGCTCATTGGACGTCGGATCAGCCCCAGCATTTT.

The V gene is TRBV20-1, the J gene TRBJ1-2; D not certain. The CDR3 spans 16 residues. Germline lookup yields CDR1 DFQATT and CDR2 SNEGSKA (reference sequence). The ends were cut back, 1 base at V and 4 bases at J, with 19 bases in the middle. The CDR3 reads CSARGHKLSDSYGYTF. The CDR3 coding sequence is TGCAGTGCTAGAGGTCACAAGCTCTCGGATAGCTATGGCTACACCTTC.

This clonotype has only a few counts. The chain links TRBV5-6 to TRBJ2-5; TRBD1 is a possible D gene (6 bases). The CDR3 length is 14 residues. Germline V gene lookup returns CDR1 SGHDT and CDR2 YYEEEE. The V gene lost 2 bases and the J gene lost 3 bases, with 11 bases spanning the gap. This chain's CDR3 is CASSFYNREETQYF. In DNA form, the CDR3 reads TGTGCCAGCAGCTTCTACAACAGGGAAGAGACCCAGTACTTC.

This clonotype was observed at least ten times. The chain employs TRBV14 and TRBJ2-7, with D unresolved. The CDR3 consists of 15 residues. V shed 3 bases and J shed 0 bases, with 12 bases lying between them. Germline assignment: CDR1 SGHDN and CDR2 FVKESK. CDR3 loop: CASSHQRWFSYEQYV. CDR3 DNA: TGTGCCAGCAGCCACCAACGGTGGTTCTCCTACGAGCAGTACGTC.